The 32 T cell receptor beta chains in this list originate from one sample, sequenced in a study of T cells in Graves' hyperthyroidism and ophthalmopathy. RNA transcripts provided the source from which TCR beta CDR3 regions were amplified. The HTBI primer set drove a first-round RT-PCR of the TCR CDR3. From the multiplex PCR reads, TCRdb called clonotypes with MiXCR, one entry per CDR3 protein. The sample lists around 350,000 distinct CDR3 sequences; about 25% were seen once. Source material: blood. Receptors originate from a middle-aged man with Graves' hyperthyroidism.

Regarding this clonotype: An end of the junction does not agree with germline; a read error may underlie this. The chain joins TRBV11-2 to TRBJ2-7; 8 nucleotides line up with TRBD1. Per germline, CDR1 SGHAT and CDR2 FQNNGV. The CDR3 is 12 residues long. Written as DNA, the CDR3 is TGTGCCAGCGGACAGGGTTTTTACGAGCGGTACTTC. It specifies CASGQGFYERYF.

The CDR3 protein is CASSQAAAGPQHF. The CDR3 DNA is TGTGCCAGCAGCCAAGCCGCCGCCGGGCCCCAGCATTTT. The genes are TRBV14 and TRBJ1-5; D remains unclear. The CDR3 has 13 residues. Germline assignment: CDR1 SGHDN and CDR2 FVKESK. Trimming left V 1 base short and J 9 bases short, with 10 bases between.

A note on this clonotype: A read error may explain this, as a much larger clone is one base away. V and J are TRBV3-1 and TRBJ2-5; either TRBD1 or TRBD2 may fit D (5 bases each). The length of the CDR3 is 13 residues. Germline CDR1 LGHDT, CDR2 YNNKEL (reference sequence). The CDR3 region is CASTPRGRETPYF. The CDR3 nucleotides read TGTGCCAGCACCCCCCGGGGCCGAGAGACCCCGTACTTC.

The V call is TRBV12-3 or TRBV12-4, the J call TRBJ1-1; no clear D. The V end lost 6 bases, the J end lost 1 base, and 9 bases lay between the germline ends. CDR3 length: 13 amino acids. CDR3 sequence (DNA): TGTGCCAGCAGGGTAGGGAAGAACACTGAAGCTTTCTTT. Translation gives CASRVGKNTEAFF.

The rearrangement uses TRBV20-1 and TRBJ1-1; perhaps TRBD1 as D (6 bases). This CDR3 region has 13 residues. CDR1 and CDR2 (germline): DFQATT, SNEGSKA (reference sequence). The V gene lost 5 bases and the J gene lost 4 bases, with 14 bases spanning the gap. The CDR3 loop reads CSAGGAGVTEAFF. CDR3 coding DNA: TGCAGTGCTGGAGGGGCAGGGGTCACTGAAGCTTTCTTT.

The chain carries TRBV30 and TRBJ1-1, with D possibly being TRBD1 (6 bases). Germline CDR1 and CDR2: GTSNPN and SVGIG (reference sequence). The CDR3 consists of 14 residues. V lost 3 bases to trimming and J lost 1 base, with 12 bases between them. Written as DNA, the CDR3 is TGTGCCTGGAGGAGGGGGGTTGGGAACACTGAAGCTTTCTTT. Amino acids: CAWRRGVGNTEAFF.

This clonotype has a handful of counts. This chain links TRBV2 with TRBJ2-3; 10 nucleotides line up with TRBD2. In germline, CDR1 is SNHLY, CDR2 FYNNEI. Unmatched junction bases numbered 10, after V lost 2 bases and J lost 5 bases. The CDR3 has 17 amino acids. CDR3 bases: TGTGCCAGCAGTGAAACTCTAGCGGGAGCAGGTGGAGATACGCAGTATTTT. Residues: CASSETLAGAGGDTQYF.

The DNA for the CDR3 is TGTGCCAGCAGCTTAGGCGGTGGTGTAGGGGCCAACGTCCTGACTTTC. As protein: CASSLGGGVGANVLTF. V usage is TRBV13 and J usage is TRBJ2-6; D not certain. The V end lost 0 bases, the J end lost 4 bases, and 10 bases lay between the germline ends. The CDR3 sequence is 16 residues long. Germline V lookup: CDR1 PRHDT, CDR2 FYEKMQ (reference sequence).

This clonotype was recorded many times. The chain employs TRBV20-1 and TRBJ2-1; 7 bases are a match to TRBD2. CDR3 length: 17 amino acids. The V gene end was trimmed by 1 base and the J gene end by 6 bases; junction bases not matched to a gene: 15. Germline V gene data show CDR1 as DFQATT and CDR2 as SNEGSKA (reference sequence). CDR3 loop: CSARGRGGVGEGNEQFF. The CDR3 bases are TGCAGTGCTAGAGGGCGTGGCGGGGTAGGGGAGGGCAATGAGCAGTTCTTC.

The rearrangement uses TRBV5-1 and TRBJ1-2, with D unresolved. The CDR3 consists of 14 residues. The V gene lost 3 bases and the J gene lost 3 bases, with 12 bases spanning the gap. CDR1 SGHRS and CDR2 YFSETQ come from the germline V gene. The CDR3 nucleotides are TGCGCCAGCAGCTCTGAGGGCGGCGACTATGGCTACACCTTC. Amino acids: CASSSEGGDYGYTF.

This clonotype came up a few times. A read error may produce the germline difference seen at one junction end. The chain uses TRBV20-1 and TRBJ2-7; 8 bases are a match to TRBD2. Germline loops: CDR1 DFQATT, CDR2 SNEGSKA (reference sequence). The CDR3 runs 15 residues. This CDR3 reads CSARDPYAGGYEQYF. CDR3 nucleotides: TGCAGTGCTCGAGATCCCTATGCGGGAGGCTACGAGCAGTACTTC.

This rearrangement joins TRBV5-4 to TRBJ2-7; D not certain. The germline V and J ends were trimmed by 4 bases and 2 bases, with 10 bases remaining between them. The germline CDR1 and CDR2 sequences are SGHNT and YYREEE (reference sequence). There are 13 residues in the CDR3. The CDR3 coding sequence is TGTGCCAGCAGCGTCGCAATCGCCTACGAGCAGTACTTC. Its translation: CASSVAIAYEQYF.

The CDR3 loop reads CASSPRGQGYYEQYF. The CDR3 coding sequence is TGTGCCAGCTCACCGAGAGGACAGGGGTATTACGAGCAGTACTTC. The rearrangement joins TRBV18 to TRBJ2-7; 9 bases line up with TRBD1. Trimming took 3 bases from V and 4 from J; bases not matched to a gene: 7. Germline V gives CDR1 KGHSH, CDR2 LQKENI. CDR3 length: 15 residues.

J is TRBJ1-1 and V is TRBV7-3; D remains unclear. Looked up from germline, CDR1 is SGHTA and CDR2 is FQGTGA. V was shortened by 1 base and J by 0 bases, with 9 bases between the two germline ends. CDR3 length equals 15 residues. The CDR3 is CASSLMGSLNTEAFF. The CDR3 nucleotides are TGTGCCAGCAGCTTAATGGGCTCTCTGAACACTGAAGCTTTCTTT.

Only a few counts were recorded for this clonotype. The chain combines TRBV7-2 with TRBJ2-7, with a possible D match to TRBD2 (5 bases). Germline CDR1 and CDR2: SGHTA and FQGNSA. The CDR3 is 14 residues long. Trimming took off 6 bases at V and 3 bases at J, with 15 bases between the two ends. The CDR3 here is CASSFLARNYEQYF. DNA of the CDR3: TGTGCCAGCAGTTTCCTAGCTCGGAACTACGAGCAGTACTTC. The entire variable domain, with the rest obtained from reference TRBV7-2 and TRBJ2-7, is as follows: GAGVSQSPSNKVTEKGKDVELRCDPISGHTALYWYRQSLGQGLEFLIYFQGNSAPDKSGLPSDRFSAERTGGSVSTLTIQRTQQEDSAVYLCASSFLARNYEQYFGPGTRLTVT.

This sequence joins TRBV6-1 and TRBJ2-7; possibly TRBD2 for D (6 bases). The CDR3 has 16 residues. CDR1 MNHNS and CDR2 SASEGT come from the germline V gene. Trimming cost V 8 bases and J 3 bases, with 23 bases left between them. CDR3 residues: CASGIRDSHPNYEQYF. The CDR3 DNA follows: TGTGCCAGCGGAATCCGGGACTCCCACCCTAACTACGAGCAGTACTTC.

The chain links TRBV7-3 to TRBJ2-7; a weak D match, TRBD2 (7 bases). V lost 5 bases, J lost 6 bases, and 20 bases lay in between. CDR1 SGHTA and CDR2 FQGTGA come from the germline V gene. The CDR3 totals 15 residues. CDR3 residues: CASSQGGEPPGEQYF. CDR3 nucleotides: TGTGCCAGCAGCCAAGGGGGGGAACCACCGGGCGAGCAGTACTTC.

The sample holds many counts of this clonotype. The J gene is TRBJ2-7, the V gene TRBV28; D call uncertain. V lost 4 bases to trimming and J lost 6 bases, with 10 bases between them. CDR3 length: 12 amino acids. CDR1 is MDHEN and CDR2 is SYDVKM in the germline V gene. The CDR3 is CASSSLHSEQYF. The CDR3 DNA is TGTGCCAGCAGTTCCCTCCACTCCGAGCAGTACTTC.

This clonotype was found a few times. This chain uses TRBV10-3 with TRBJ2-1, with 14 bases lining up with TRBD2. The V gene's germline CDR1 is ENHRY and CDR2 SYGVKD. The CDR3 totals 14 residues. After removal of 8 bases from V and 7 bases from J, the junction contained 4 bases not matched to a gene. The CDR3 coding sequence is TGTGCCATCGGGGGACTAGCGGGAGATAATGAGCAGTTCTTC. It is translated as CAIGGLAGDNEQFF.

This clonotype was observed a few times. The chain recombines TRBV3-1 with TRBJ1-5; 8 bases agree with TRBD1. Trimming removed 2 bases from V and 6 bases from J; junction bases left unmatched: 3. The CDR3 spans 14 residues. Per germline, CDR1 LGHDT and CDR2 YNNKEL (reference sequence). The CDR3 nucleotides read TGTGCCAGCAGCCAATCCCAGGGGGCTCAGCCCCAGCATTTT. Amino acids: CASSQSQGAQPQHF.

This clonotype has at least ten counts. The chain is built from TRBV4-1 and TRBJ2-7; D call uncertain. V was cut by 0 bases and J by 0 bases, with 9 bases left in between. Germline V gene sequence: CDR1 MGHRA, CDR2 YSYEKL. The CDR3 loop spans 15 amino acids. CDR3 in DNA: TGCGCCAGCAGCCAAGAATGGGGTTCCTCCTACGAGCAGTACTTC. Its translation is CASSQEWGSSYEQYF.

J is TRBJ1-2 and V is TRBV12-3 or TRBV12-4; the D gene is possibly TRBD1 (5 bases). V lost 6 bases, J lost 14 bases, and 16 bases lay in between. The CDR3 runs 11 residues. The CDR3 is CASSQRGEGTF. The CDR3, as DNA: TGTGCCAGCAGCCAGCGGGGGGAGGGAACCTTC.

This clonotype has more than one count but fewer than ten. V is TRBV6-1 and J is TRBJ1-1; D is uncertain. The CDR3 extends over 12 amino acids. The V gene's germline CDR1 is MNHNS and CDR2 SASEGT. Trimming stripped 5 bases from V and 2 bases from J, with 6 bases between. The CDR3 region has the DNA TGTGCCAGCAGTTTTCAAAACACTGAAGCTTTCTTT. Translated, it gives CASSFQNTEAFF.

This clonotype occurred once. The chain combines TRBV9 with TRBJ1-3; D may be TRBD1 (5 bases). Germline loops: CDR1 SGDLS, CDR2 YYNGEE. V lost 6 bases and J lost 1, with 14 bases in between. This CDR3 spans 15 amino acids. The CDR3 DNA is TGTGCCAGCAAACCGGGGGGATCATCTGGAAACACCATATATTTT. Its translation: CASKPGGSSGNTIYF.

The rearrangement joins TRBV6-1 to TRBJ2-7; tentative D call: TRBD2 (6 bases). Germline CDR1 MNHNS, CDR2 SASEGT. CDR3 size: 15 residues. V lost 7 bases to trimming and J lost 5 bases, with 21 bases between them. The CDR3 region has the DNA TGTGCCAGCAATATGGCATCGGCAGGGAGGCACGAGCAGTACTTC. Its protein product is CASNMASAGRHEQYF.

The J gene is TRBJ2-1, the V gene TRBV7-3; perhaps TRBD2 as D (5 bases). This CDR3 spans 14 amino acids. Trimming left V 2 bases short and J 7 bases short, with 12 bases between. Germline values: CDR1 SGHTA, CDR2 FQGTGA. Written as DNA, the CDR3 is TGTGCCAGCAGCTTAGGAGGAAATGCGAATGAGCAGTTCTTC. The encoded protein is CASSLGGNANEQFF.

This clonotype was detected ten times or more. This rearrangement joins TRBV2 to TRBJ1-2; D is perhaps TRBD1 (5 bases). CDR3 size: 13 residues. V gave up 3 bases and J gave up 5 bases, with 10 bases separating them. Per the germline V gene, CDR1 is SNHLY and CDR2 is FYNNEI. The CDR3 spells CASSDETEYGYTF. In nucleotides, the CDR3 is TGTGCCAGCAGTGACGAGACAGAGTATGGCTACACCTTC.

The table lists this clonotype with a few counts. The chain employs TRBV29-1 and TRBJ2-3; 10 nucleotides match TRBD2. V trimming: 3 bases; J trimming: 8 bases; junction bases outside the gene matches: 8. Per the germline V gene, CDR1 is SQVTM and CDR2 is ANQGSEA. The CDR3 runs to 14 residues. For the CDR3, the DNA is TGCAGCGTTGAGAGGGTAGCGGGAGGTGGTACGCAGTATTTT. It is translated as CSVERVAGGGTQYF.

This clonotype was observed many times. The J gene is TRBJ2-1, the V gene TRBV12-3 or TRBV12-4, with a tentative D call TRBD1 (9 bases). V shed 6 bases and J shed 6 bases, with 15 bases lying between them. The CDR3 extends over 14 amino acids. DNA for the CDR3: TGTGCCAGCAGGATAGCGGGACAGGGCAATGAGCAGTTCTTC. Translating gives CASRIAGQGNEQFF.

The chain couples TRBV2 to TRBJ2-3; possibly TRBD2 for D (5 bases). This CDR3 contains 14 residues. The V and J ends lost 10 bases and 0 bases respectively, with 14 bases between them. Germline loops: CDR1 SNHLY, CDR2 FYNNEI. CDR3 DNA: TGTGCCATAAAAATAGCGACTAGCACAGATACGCAGTATTTT. Translating it yields CAIKIATSTDTQYF.

This clonotype appeared many times. V gene TRBV12-3 or TRBV12-4 combines with J gene TRBJ2-1; TRBD2 agrees at 7 bases. The CDR3 runs to 17 residues. With 5 bases clipped from V and 0 bases from J, the junction kept 10 bases outside the gene matches. This CDR3 reads CASSTPLRTSSYNEQFF. The CDR3 DNA reads TGTGCCAGCAGTACCCCACTCCGGACTAGCTCCTACAATGAGCAGTTCTTC.

This chain joins TRBV4-2 and TRBJ1-5; TRBD1 agrees at 8 bases. J gave up 5 bases and V 0 bases, and 6 bases lay outside the gene matches. CDR1 is LGHNA, CDR2 YNFKEQ, per germline. This CDR3 has 16 residues. This CDR3 reads CASSQEWGQAYQPQHF. The CDR3 DNA reads as TGTGCCAGCAGCCAAGAATGGGGACAGGCCTATCAGCCCCAGCATTTT.